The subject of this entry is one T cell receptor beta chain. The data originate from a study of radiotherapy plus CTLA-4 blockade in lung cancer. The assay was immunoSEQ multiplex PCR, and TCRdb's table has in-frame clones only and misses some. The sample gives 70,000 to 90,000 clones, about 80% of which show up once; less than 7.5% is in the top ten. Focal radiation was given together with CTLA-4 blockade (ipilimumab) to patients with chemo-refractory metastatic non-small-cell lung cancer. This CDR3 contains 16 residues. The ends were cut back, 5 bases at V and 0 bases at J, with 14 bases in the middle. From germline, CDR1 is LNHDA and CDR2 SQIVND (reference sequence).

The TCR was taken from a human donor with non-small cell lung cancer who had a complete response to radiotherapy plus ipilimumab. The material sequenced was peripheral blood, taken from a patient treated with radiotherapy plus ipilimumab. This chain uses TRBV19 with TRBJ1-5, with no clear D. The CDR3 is CASSSIGSYSNQPQHF. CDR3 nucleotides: TGTGCCAGTAGTTCAATAGGGAGCTATAGCAATCAGCCCCAGCATTTT.